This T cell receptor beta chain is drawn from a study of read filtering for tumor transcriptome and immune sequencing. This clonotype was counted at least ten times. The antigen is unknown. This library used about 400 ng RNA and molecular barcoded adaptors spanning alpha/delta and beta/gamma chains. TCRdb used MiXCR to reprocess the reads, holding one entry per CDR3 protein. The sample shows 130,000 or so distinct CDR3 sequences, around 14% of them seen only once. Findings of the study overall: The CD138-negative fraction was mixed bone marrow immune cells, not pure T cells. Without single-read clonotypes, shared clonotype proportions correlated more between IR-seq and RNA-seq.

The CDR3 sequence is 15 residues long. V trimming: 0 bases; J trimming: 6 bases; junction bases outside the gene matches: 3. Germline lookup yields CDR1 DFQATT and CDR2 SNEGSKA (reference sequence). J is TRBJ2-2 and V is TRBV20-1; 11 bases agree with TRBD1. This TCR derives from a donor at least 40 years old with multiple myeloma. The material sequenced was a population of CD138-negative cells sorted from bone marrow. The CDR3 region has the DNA TGCAGTGCTAGAGAGGGGGACAGGGGGGCCGGGGAGCTGTTTTTT. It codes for CSAREGDRGAGELFF.